The 24 T cell receptor beta chains presented below share a single source sample, sequenced in a study of cytomegalovirus exposure and HLA in healthy donors. The PCR made use of 60 Vbeta and 13 Jbeta primers. Here immunoSEQ multiplex PCR was the method, and the copy in TCRdb shows in-frame clones only, minus some. This sample's table reports under 150,000 clones. The source material was PBMCs. Receptors were obtained from a man aged 35-49 years in good health and CMV-seronegative.

The V call is TRBV15, the J call TRBJ2-7, with D perhaps TRBD1 or TRBD2 (6 bases each). This CDR3 spans 13 amino acids. Germline-derived CDR1 and CDR2 are LNHNV and YYDKDF (reference sequence). V was shortened by 5 bases and J by 7 bases, with 15 bases between the two germline ends. The CDR3 here is CATSRGGPWEQYF. The CDR3 DNA is TGTGCCACCAGCCGAGGGGGGCCTTGGGAGCAGTACTTC.

The rearrangement joins TRBV19 to TRBJ2-7; possibly TRBD1 for D (6 bases). Germline V gene sequence: CDR1 LNHDA, CDR2 SQIVND (reference sequence). The ends were cut back, 3 bases at V and 4 bases at J, with 13 bases in the middle. This CDR3 is 14 amino acids long. DNA for the CDR3: TGTGCCAGTAGTATTGACAGGAACTTTTACGAGCAGTACTTC. Its translation is CASSIDRNFYEQYF. Complete variable domain (other parts from reference TRBV19 and TRBJ2-7): DGGITQSPKYLFRKEGQNVTLSCEQNLNHDAMYWYRQDPGQGLRLIYYSQIVNDFQKGDIAEGYSVSREKKESFPLTVTSAQKNPTAFYLCASSIDRNFYEQYFGPGTRLTVT.

The V and J genes are TRBV11-1 and TRBJ2-7, with 8 bases matching TRBD2. The CDR3 contains 14 residues. With V trimmed by 5 bases and J by 3 bases, 6 bases remained unmatched. Germline V gene data show CDR1 as SGHAT and CDR2 as FQDESV (reference sequence). The CDR3: CASSPRGGYYEQYF. In DNA, the CDR3 is TGTGCCAGCAGCCCCCGGGGGGGCTACTACGAGCAGTACTTC.

This rearrangement joins TRBV12-5 to TRBJ2-2; 10 bases match TRBD1. The CDR3 runs to 21 residues. V shed 4 bases, J shed 4 bases, and the junction held 21 bases outside the gene matches. The germline V gene encodes CDR1 LGHNT and CDR2 FRNRAP. The CDR3 DNA sequence: TGTGCTAGTGGTTCGCGCCCCAAGGGACAGGGGATTAACGAGGGCACCGGGGAGCTGTTTTTT. Protein sequence: CASGSRPKGQGINEGTGELFF.

V is TRBV2 and J is TRBJ1-4; perhaps TRBD1 as D (6 bases). CDR3 length: 14 amino acids. The V end was cut by 1 base, the J end by 10 bases, with 13 bases between. From germline, CDR1 is SNHLY and CDR2 FYNNEI. CDR3 region: CASSEDGTYGKLFF. In nucleotides, the CDR3 is TGTGCCAGCAGTGAAGATGGGACATACGGAAAACTGTTTTTT.

The genes are TRBV7-9 and TRBJ1-6; 9 bases match TRBD1. V lost 5 bases, J lost 7 bases, and 9 bases stayed unmatched. CDR3 length equals 16 residues. Germline CDR1 SEHNR, CDR2 FQNEAQ (reference sequence). The CDR3 region has the DNA TGTGCCAGCAGCCCACAGGGGGCGCCGGGCAATTCACCCCTCCACTTT. Its translation: CASSPQGAPGNSPLHF.

The chain has TRBV18 and TRBJ1-5; 9 bases agree with TRBD1. V lost 3 bases and J lost 3; bases outside the gene matches: 6. Looked up from germline, CDR1 is KGHSH and CDR2 is LQKENI. CDR3 length: 16 residues. The CDR3 DNA follows: TGTGCCAGCTCACCGACCGGGGACAGGGACAATCAGCCCCAGCATTTT. This encodes CASSPTGDRDNQPQHF.

CDR3 loop: CASSLRTGVHMTEAFF. In DNA form, the CDR3 reads TGCGCCAGCAGCTTGAGGACAGGGGTCCATATGACTGAAGCTTTCTTT. The chain is built from TRBV5-1 and TRBJ1-1, with TRBD1 identical over 9 bases. Germline CDR1 reads SGHRS; CDR2 reads YFSETQ. V lost 1 base, J lost 5 bases, and 9 bases stayed unmatched. This CDR3 spans 16 amino acids.

V usage is TRBV28 and J usage is TRBJ2-4, with TRBD1 matching over 7 bases. CDR1 is MDHEN, CDR2 SYDVKM, per germline. J was trimmed by 4 bases and V by 5 bases; bases with no gene match: 5. The CDR3 contains 14 residues. CDR3: CASSQGTAKNIQYF. The DNA of the CDR3 is TGTGCCAGCAGTCAGGGGACAGCAAAAAACATTCAGTACTTC.

The genes are TRBV5-6 and TRBJ2-7, with 8 bases aligning to TRBD1. CDR3 length equals 16 residues. CDR1 is SGHDT and CDR2 is YYEEEE in the germline V gene. V shed 4 bases, J shed 4 bases, and the junction held 13 bases outside the gene matches. The CDR3 here is CASSGDRYFPKYEQYF. CDR3 sequence (DNA): TGTGCCAGCAGCGGGGACAGGTACTTCCCTAAGTACGAGCAGTACTTC. Using reference TRBV5-6 and TRBJ2-7 for the parts outside the CDR3, the full variable domain is DAGVTQSPTHLIKTRGQQVTLRCSPKSGHDTVSWYQQALGQGPQFIFQYYEEEERQRGNFPDRFSGHQFPNYSSELNVNALLLGDSALYLCASSGDRYFPKYEQYFGPGTRLTVT.

The V gene is TRBV11-3, the J gene TRBJ2-2, with TRBD1 matching 12 bases. The germline CDR1 and CDR2 sequences are SGHNT and YENEEA. This CDR3 is built from 19 residues. J gave up 4 bases and V 2 bases, and 11 bases lay outside the gene matches. CDR3 sequence: CASSLYGTGGRKGTGELFF. The CDR3 DNA reads as TGTGCCAGCAGCTTATACGGGACAGGGGGCCGCAAGGGCACCGGGGAGCTGTTTTTT.

This chain joins TRBV18 and TRBJ1-2, with unresolved D. The CDR3 is 13 residues long. Trimming stripped 3 bases from V and 5 bases from J, with 10 bases between. CDR1 is KGHSH and CDR2 is LQKENI in the germline V gene. This chain's CDR3 is CASSPTGSYGYTF. CDR3 nucleotides: TGTGCCAGCTCACCGACGGGGTCTTATGGCTACACCTTC.

The CDR3 DNA follows: TGTGCCAGCAGCTTAGCGGGGGGAGACATTACTGAAGCTTTCTTT. Its protein product is CASSLAGGDITEAFF. This chain uses TRBV7-6 with TRBJ1-1, with D perhaps matching TRBD1 (5 bases). Trimming removed 0 bases at V and 5 bases at J, with 13 bases between. CDR3 length equals 15 residues. The germline gives CDR1 SGHVS, CDR2 FNYEAQ.

The V gene is TRBV19, the J gene TRBJ1-5; maybe TRBD1 (5 bases). The CDR3 has 16 residues. V was pared by 7 bases and J by 5 bases, with 21 bases between. Germline V gene lookup returns CDR1 LNHDA and CDR2 SQIVND (reference sequence). Here the CDR3 reads CASKGGGGGIDQPQHF. The CDR3 DNA sequence: TGTGCCAGTAAAGGTGGGGGAGGCGGCATTGATCAGCCCCAGCATTTT.

V and J are TRBV11-3 and TRBJ2-1; 10 bases are shared with TRBD2. Per the germline V gene, CDR1 is SGHNT and CDR2 is YENEEA. This CDR3 has 14 amino acids. The ends lost 0 bases at V and 9 bases at J; junction bases unmatched: 2. The CDR3 sequence: CASSLEVAGGEQFF. The CDR3, as DNA: TGTGCCAGCAGCTTAGAGGTAGCGGGGGGTGAGCAGTTCTTC.

This rearrangement joins TRBV4-2 to TRBJ2-5; TRBD2 might be the D (5 bases). Per germline, CDR1 LGHNA and CDR2 YNFKEQ. This CDR3 is built from 13 residues. V lost 4 bases to trimming and J lost 5 bases, with 11 bases between them. As DNA, the CDR3 is TGTGCCAGCAGCCCTCATAGCGAGGAGACCCAGTACTTC. It is translated as CASSPHSEETQYF.

The rearrangement uses TRBV10-3 and TRBJ2-1, with D possibly TRBD2 on 7 matching bases. V lost 9 bases to trimming and J lost 7 bases, with 19 bases between them. The CDR3 sequence is 14 residues long. Germline values: CDR1 ENHRY, CDR2 SYGVKD. The CDR3, as DNA: TGTGCCATTTGGGGGGGGGCAAGGGAGAATGAGCAGTTCTTC. Protein: CAIWGGARENEQFF.

The V call is TRBV7-6, the J call TRBJ2-3; TRBD2 is a possible D gene (5 bases). Germline-derived CDR1 and CDR2 are SGHVS and FNYEAQ. The ends were cut back, 1 base at V and 3 bases at J, with 11 bases in the middle. The CDR3 consists of 15 residues. CDR3 DNA sequence: TGTGCCAGCAGCTTAGGAGGGAAACGGACAGATACGCAGTATTTT. Its translation: CASSLGGKRTDTQYF.

The chain combines TRBV6-1 with TRBJ1-5; a possible D gene is TRBD1 (5 bases). V lost 2 bases, J lost 1 base, and 15 bases lay in between. The CDR3 consists of 17 residues. Looked up from germline, CDR1 is MNHNS and CDR2 is SASEGT. CDR3 loop: CASSEKSGLGSNQPQHF. The DNA for the CDR3 is TGTGCCAGCAGTGAAAAATCAGGGCTCGGGAGCAATCAGCCCCAGCATTTT.

The rearrangement joins TRBV7-3 to TRBJ1-1; D might be TRBD1 (5 bases). CDR1 is SGHTA and CDR2 is FQGTGA in the germline V gene. This CDR3 region has 14 residues. V lost 1 base and J lost 2, with 8 bases in between. The CDR3 loop is CASSLSQGNTEAFF. CDR3 DNA sequence: TGTGCCAGCAGCTTAAGCCAGGGCAACACTGAAGCTTTCTTT.

This sequence joins TRBV2 and TRBJ1-1; no definite D call. Germline loops: CDR1 SNHLY, CDR2 FYNNEI. The V and J ends lost 3 bases and 0 bases respectively, with 8 bases between them. The CDR3 is made up of 14 amino acids. CDR3 nucleotide sequence: TGTGCCAGCAGTGATCAGGTTGTGAACACTGAAGCTTTCTTT. Translating gives CASSDQVVNTEAFF.

The CDR3 nucleotides read TGTGCCAGCATGGGGGGTGCTGCTCGTAATCAGCCCCAGCATTTT. This encodes CASMGGAARNQPQHF. J is TRBJ1-5 and V is TRBV2; D is possibly TRBD1 (5 bases). Germline V gives CDR1 SNHLY, CDR2 FYNNEI. The CDR3 is made up of 15 amino acids. V lost 7 bases and J lost 4, with 17 bases in between.

J is TRBJ2-2 and V is TRBV4-1; D may be TRBD1 (6 bases). Germline V gene lookup returns CDR1 MGHRA and CDR2 YSYEKL. This CDR3 region has 19 residues. The germline V and J ends were trimmed by 0 bases and 4 bases, with 21 bases remaining between them. The CDR3 protein is CASSQDYGGTGLVTGELFF. The CDR3 DNA reads TGCGCCAGCAGCCAAGATTATGGGGGCACAGGGCTGGTCACCGGGGAGCTGTTTTTT.

The V and J genes are TRBV5-1 and TRBJ2-7; possibly TRBD2 for D (7 bases). Looked up from germline, CDR1 is SGHRS and CDR2 is YFSETQ. Trimming took 4 bases from V and 3 from J, leaving 11 bases between them. The CDR3 length is 13 residues. The CDR3 sequence is CASSGGASYEQYF. As DNA, the CDR3 is TGCGCCAGCAGCGGGGGGGCTAGCTACGAGCAGTACTTC.